This entry describes one T cell receptor beta chain. Its target is not known. This record belongs to a study of shared clonotypes between healthy human individuals. The study, taken as a whole, reports: What naive subsets generally showed was a larger estimated richness than memory subsets showed. Investigators collected only blood, and repertoires in tissues likely differ.

This table comes from immunoSEQ multiplex PCR, and its TCRdb copy is limited to in-frame clones, with some not included. The data hold about 680,000 clones, with around three quarters observed a single time. The germline CDR1 and CDR2 sequences are PRHDT and FYEKMQ (reference sequence). The length of the CDR3 is 14 residues. V was clipped by 4 bases and J by 9 bases, with 16 bases between them. Into CD45RA+ naive and CD45RA-negative memory subsets, the CD4+ cells were split. The V and J genes are TRBV13 and TRBJ2-1; D possibly uses TRBD1 or TRBD2 (5 bases each). Sequencing was performed on memory CD4+ T cells sorted from blood. The sample's subset: CD45RA-negative fraction. The TCR was taken from a woman aged 25 to 45 in good health. CDR3 protein: CASSYTGTPSEQFF. The CDR3 coding sequence is TGTGCCAGCAGCTATACCGGGACCCCTAGTGAGCAGTTCTTC.